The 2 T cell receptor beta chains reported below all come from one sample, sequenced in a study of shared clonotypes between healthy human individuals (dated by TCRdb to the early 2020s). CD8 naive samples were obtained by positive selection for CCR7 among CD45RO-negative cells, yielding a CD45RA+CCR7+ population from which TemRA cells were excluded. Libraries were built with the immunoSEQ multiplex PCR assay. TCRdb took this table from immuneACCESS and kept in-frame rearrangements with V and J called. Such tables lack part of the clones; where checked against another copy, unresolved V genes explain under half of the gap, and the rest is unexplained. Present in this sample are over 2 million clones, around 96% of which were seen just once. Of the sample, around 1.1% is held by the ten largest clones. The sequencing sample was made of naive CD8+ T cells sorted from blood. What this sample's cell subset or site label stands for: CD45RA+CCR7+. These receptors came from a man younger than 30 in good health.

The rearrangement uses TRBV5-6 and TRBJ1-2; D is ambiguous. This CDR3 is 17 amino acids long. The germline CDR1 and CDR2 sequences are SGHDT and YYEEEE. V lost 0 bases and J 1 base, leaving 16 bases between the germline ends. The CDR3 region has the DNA TGTGCCAGCAGCTTGGATGGGGAGGAAGGGTTTAACTATGGCTACACCTTC. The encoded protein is CASSLDGEEGFNYGYTF.

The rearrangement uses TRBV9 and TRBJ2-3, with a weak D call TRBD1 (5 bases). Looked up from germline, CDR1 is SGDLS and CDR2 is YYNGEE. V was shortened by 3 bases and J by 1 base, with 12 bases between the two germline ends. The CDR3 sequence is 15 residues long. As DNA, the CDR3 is TGTGCCAGCAGCGGACAGAGTTTGGGCACAGATACGCAGTATTTT. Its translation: CASSGQSLGTDTQYF. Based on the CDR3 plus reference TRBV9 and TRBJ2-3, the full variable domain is DSGVTQTPKHLITATGQRVTLRCSPRSGDLSVYWYQQSLDQGLQFLIQYYNGEERAKGNILERFSAQQFPDLHSELNLSSLELGDSALYFCASSGQSLGTDTQYFGPGTRLTVL.